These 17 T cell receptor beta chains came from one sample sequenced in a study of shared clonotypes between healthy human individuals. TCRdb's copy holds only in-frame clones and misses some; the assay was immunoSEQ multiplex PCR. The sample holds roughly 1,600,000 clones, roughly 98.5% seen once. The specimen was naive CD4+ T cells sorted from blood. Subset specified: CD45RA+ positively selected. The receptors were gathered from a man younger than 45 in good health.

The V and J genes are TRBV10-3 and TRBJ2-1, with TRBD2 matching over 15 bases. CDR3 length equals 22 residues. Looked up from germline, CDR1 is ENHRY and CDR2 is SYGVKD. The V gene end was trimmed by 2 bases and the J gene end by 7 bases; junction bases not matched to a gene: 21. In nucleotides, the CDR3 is TGTGCCATCAGTGAGCTTGTAGGACTAGCGGGAGGGCCAAGCCACCCTAAGAATGAGCAGTTCTTC. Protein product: CAISELVGLAGGPSHPKNEQFF.

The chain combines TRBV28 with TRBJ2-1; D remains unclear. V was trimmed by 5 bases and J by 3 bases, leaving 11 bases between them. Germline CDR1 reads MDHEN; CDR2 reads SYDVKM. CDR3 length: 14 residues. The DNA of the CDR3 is TGTGCCAGCAGTCCCCCGGGCGTCTACAATGAGCAGTTCTTC. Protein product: CASSPPGVYNEQFF.

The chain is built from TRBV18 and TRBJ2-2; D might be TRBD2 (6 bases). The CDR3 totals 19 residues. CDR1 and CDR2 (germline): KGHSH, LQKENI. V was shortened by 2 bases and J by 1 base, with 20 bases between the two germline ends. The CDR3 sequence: CASSPSQRAEGLNTGELFF. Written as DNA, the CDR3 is TGTGCCAGCTCACCATCTCAGCGGGCGGAGGGATTGAACACCGGGGAGCTGTTTTTT.

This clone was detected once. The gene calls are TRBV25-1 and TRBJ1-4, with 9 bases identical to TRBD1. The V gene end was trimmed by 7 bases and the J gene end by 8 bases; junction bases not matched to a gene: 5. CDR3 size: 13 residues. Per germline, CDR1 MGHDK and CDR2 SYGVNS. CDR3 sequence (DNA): TGTGCCAGCAATCCGGGACAGGGAGAAAAACTGTTTTTT. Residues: CASNPGQGEKLFF.

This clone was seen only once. CDR3 DNA sequence: TGTGCCAGCCTCGGGACAGGGACCGAAAAACTGTTTTTT. It translates to CASLGTGTEKLFF. This chain uses TRBV25-1 with TRBJ1-4; the match to TRBD1 covers 9 bases. Looked up from germline, CDR1 is MGHDK and CDR2 is SYGVNS. With 8 bases clipped from V and 8 bases from J, the junction kept 6 bases outside the gene matches. The CDR3 covers 13 residues.

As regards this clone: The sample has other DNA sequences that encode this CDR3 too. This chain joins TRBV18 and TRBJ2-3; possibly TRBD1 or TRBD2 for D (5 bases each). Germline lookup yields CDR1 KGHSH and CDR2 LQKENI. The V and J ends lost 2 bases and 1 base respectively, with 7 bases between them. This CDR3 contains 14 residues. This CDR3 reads CASSPVGGTDTQYF. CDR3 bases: TGTGCCAGCTCACCAGTGGGGGGCACAGATACGCAGTATTTT.

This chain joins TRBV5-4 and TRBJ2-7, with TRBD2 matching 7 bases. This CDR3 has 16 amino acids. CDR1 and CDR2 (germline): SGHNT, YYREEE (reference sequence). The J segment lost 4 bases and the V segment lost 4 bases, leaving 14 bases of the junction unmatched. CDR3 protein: CASSPSPSGGSYEQYF. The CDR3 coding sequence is TGTGCCAGCAGCCCTTCGCCTAGCGGAGGTTCGTACGAGCAGTACTTC.

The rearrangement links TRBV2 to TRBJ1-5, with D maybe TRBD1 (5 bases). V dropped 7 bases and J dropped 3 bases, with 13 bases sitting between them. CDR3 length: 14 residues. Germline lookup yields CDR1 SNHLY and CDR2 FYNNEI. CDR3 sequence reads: CASTPDRANQPQHF. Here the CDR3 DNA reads TGTGCCAGCACCCCCGACAGAGCCAATCAGCCCCAGCATTTT.

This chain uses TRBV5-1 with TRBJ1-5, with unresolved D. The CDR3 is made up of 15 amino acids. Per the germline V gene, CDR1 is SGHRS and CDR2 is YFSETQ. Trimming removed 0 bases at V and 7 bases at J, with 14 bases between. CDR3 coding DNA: TGCGCCAGCAGCTTGGATCCAGGCTCATTCCAGCCCCAGCATTTT. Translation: CASSLDPGSFQPQHF.

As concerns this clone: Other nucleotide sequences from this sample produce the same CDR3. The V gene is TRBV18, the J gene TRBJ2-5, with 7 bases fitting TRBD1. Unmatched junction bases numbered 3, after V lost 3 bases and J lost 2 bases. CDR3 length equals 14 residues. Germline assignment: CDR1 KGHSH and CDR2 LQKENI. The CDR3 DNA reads TGTGCCAGCTCACCCCCGGGACAGCAAGAGACCCAGTACTTC. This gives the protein CASSPPGQQETQYF. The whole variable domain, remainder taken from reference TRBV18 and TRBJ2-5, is NAGVMQNPRHLVRRRGQEARLRCSPMKGHSHVYWYRQLPEEGLKFMVYLQKENIIDESGMPKERFSAEFPKEGPSILRIQQVVRGDSAAYFCASSPPGQQETQYFGPGTRLLVL.

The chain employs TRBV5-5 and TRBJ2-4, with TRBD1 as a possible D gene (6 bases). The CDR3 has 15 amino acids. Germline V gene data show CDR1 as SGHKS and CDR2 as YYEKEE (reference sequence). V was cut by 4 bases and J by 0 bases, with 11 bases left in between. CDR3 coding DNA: TGTGCCAGCAGCCTGGACAGAATAGCCAAAAACATTCAGTACTTC. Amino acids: CASSLDRIAKNIQYF.

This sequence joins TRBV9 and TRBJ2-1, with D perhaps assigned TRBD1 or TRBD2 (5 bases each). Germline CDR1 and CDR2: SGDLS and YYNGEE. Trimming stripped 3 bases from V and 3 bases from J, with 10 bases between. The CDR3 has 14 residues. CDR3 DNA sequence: TGTGCCAGCAGCGGGGGGAGTTTCTACAATGAGCAGTTCTTC. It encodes CASSGGSFYNEQFF.

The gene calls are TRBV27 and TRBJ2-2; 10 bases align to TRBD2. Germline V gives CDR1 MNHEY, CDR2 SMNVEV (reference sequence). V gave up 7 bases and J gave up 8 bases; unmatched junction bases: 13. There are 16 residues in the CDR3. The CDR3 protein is CASTKRPSGSGGELFF. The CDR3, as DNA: TGTGCCAGCACCAAAAGGCCTAGCGGGAGCGGAGGGGAGCTGTTTTTT.

The CDR3 protein is CASSSPGQAKETQYF. CDR3 sequence (DNA): TGTGCCAGCAGCTCTCCGGGACAGGCAAAAGAGACCCAGTACTTC. The J gene is TRBJ2-5, the V gene TRBV11-1; the match to TRBD1 covers 8 bases. J was trimmed by 3 bases and V by 4 bases; bases with no gene match: 7. In germline, CDR1 is SGHAT, CDR2 FQDESV (reference sequence). There are 15 residues in the CDR3.

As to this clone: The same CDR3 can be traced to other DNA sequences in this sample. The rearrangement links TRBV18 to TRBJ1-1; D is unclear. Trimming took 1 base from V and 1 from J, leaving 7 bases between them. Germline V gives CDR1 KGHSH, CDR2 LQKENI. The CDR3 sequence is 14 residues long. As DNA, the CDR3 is TGTGCCAGCTCACCACAAGGCGAGAACACTGAAGCTTTCTTT. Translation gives CASSPQGENTEAFF.

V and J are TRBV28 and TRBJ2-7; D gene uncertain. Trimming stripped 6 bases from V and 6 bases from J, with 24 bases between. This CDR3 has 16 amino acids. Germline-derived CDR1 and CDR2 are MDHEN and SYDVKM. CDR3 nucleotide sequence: TGTGCCAGCAGATTTTCAGGAAGGCAGCGACAAGGCGAGCAGTACTTC. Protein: CASRFSGRQRQGEQYF.

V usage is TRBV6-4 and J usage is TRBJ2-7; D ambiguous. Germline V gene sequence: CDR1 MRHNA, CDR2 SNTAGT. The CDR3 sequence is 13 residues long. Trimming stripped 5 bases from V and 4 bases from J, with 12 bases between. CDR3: CASSHDMPYEQYF. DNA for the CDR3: TGTGCCAGCAGTCACGACATGCCGTACGAGCAGTACTTC.